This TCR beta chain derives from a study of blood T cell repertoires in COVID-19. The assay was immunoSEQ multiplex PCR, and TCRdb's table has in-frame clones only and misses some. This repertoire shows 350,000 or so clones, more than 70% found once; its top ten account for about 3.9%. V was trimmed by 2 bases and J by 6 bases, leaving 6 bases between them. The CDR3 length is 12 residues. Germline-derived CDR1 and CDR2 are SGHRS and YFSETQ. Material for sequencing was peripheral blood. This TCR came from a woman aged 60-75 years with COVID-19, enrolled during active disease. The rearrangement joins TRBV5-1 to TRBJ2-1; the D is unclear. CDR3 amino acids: CASSFESNEQFF. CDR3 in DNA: TGCGCCAGCAGCTTTGAGAGCAATGAGCAGTTCTTC.